This T cell receptor beta chain was captured in a study of persistence of HIV-infected CD4 T cells. Study in general: Anti-CD3/anti-CD28 beads activated more cells than antigen stimulation did.

Study-wide points: TCR oligoclonality correlated with proviral oligoclonality in the same sorted populations. Degenerate expanded CDR3beta sequences were enriched among CMV- and Gag-responding cells.

Nonspecific anti-CD3/anti-CD28 bead stimulation represents the broad CD4+ T cell repertoire. Sorting of responding CD4+ T cells relied on upregulated CD40 ligand together with CD69. Points on this clone: The antigen is unknown.

The trim removed 5 bases at V and 6 bases at J, leaving 6 bases unmatched. The germline CDR1 and CDR2 sequences are MNHNS and SASEGT. This CDR3 spans 14 amino acids. The libraries were made with immunoSEQ version 4 in survey mode. Measured with immunoSEQ multiplex PCR; TCRdb has only the in-frame clones, and not every one. The table records about 45,000 clones, more than 80% of them present only once. Source: CD4+ T cells sorted from PBMCs after roughly 18-hour stimulation, taken from a patient who received antiretroviral therapy. The sequence was obtained from an adult woman with HIV who was CMV-seropositive. V gene TRBV6-1 combines with J gene TRBJ1-2; 10 bases are a match to TRBD1. Here the CDR3 reads CASSSTGGANGYTF. Here the CDR3 DNA reads TGTGCCAGCAGTTCGACAGGGGGCGCTAATGGCTACACCTTC.